This T cell receptor beta chain was sequenced for a study of T-cell memory formation after mild COVID-19. Study-level background: For the most part, TCR clusters were specific to one donor. Study-wide results and caveats: Contracting CD4+ clones sat mainly in CM and EM; CD8+ in EMRA. Several responding clones turned up in pre-infection memory, indicating that cross-reactive memory may have taken part.

A few counts support this clonotype. What it binds is unknown. The germline V gene has CDR1 DFQATT and CDR2 SNEGSKA (reference sequence). V gave up 0 bases and J gave up 8 bases, with 7 bases separating them. The CDR3 has 11 residues. TCRdb re-called the 5' RACE reads through MiXCR, storing one row per CDR3 protein. The sample consists of roughly 100,000 distinct CDR3 sequences, around an eighth of them appearing once. V is TRBV20-1 and J is TRBJ1-1, with D uncertain. The clonotype comes from an adult woman who had mild COVID-19 (a few samples of this study predate the infection). Cell type and time point are not known. The source material was PBMCs or a T cell subset sorted from them (not recorded which). The CDR3 nucleotides read TGCAGTGCTAGAGATGGCGCGGAAGCTTTCTTT. This translates into CSARDGAEAFF.